The entry that follows covers one TCR beta chain sequence. Other nucleotide sequences in the sample specify the same CDR3. TCRdb's table, derived via immunoSEQ multiplex PCR, lists solely in-frame clones and lacks some. The repertoire holds 43,000 or so clones, with roughly nine tenths as singletons. This record comes from a study of cytomegalovirus exposure and HLA in healthy donors. There are 14 residues in the CDR3. Germline lookup yields CDR1 MNHNY and CDR2 SVGAGI (reference sequence). Trimming removed 0 bases at V and 3 bases at J, with 9 bases between. Input material: PBMCs. The chain is built from TRBV6-6 and TRBJ2-7; D is ambiguous. The receptor's source is a man aged 18 to 30 in good health and CMV-seronegative. CDR3 region: CASSYSVPGYEQYF. CDR3 sequence (DNA): TGTGCCAGCAGTTACTCGGTGCCGGGCTACGAGCAGTACTTC.